This paragraph reports one T cell receptor beta chain. Germline V gene sequence: CDR1 SGHAT, CDR2 FQNNGV. The CDR3 spans 15 residues. Trimming took 5 bases from V and 2 from J; bases not matched to a gene: 7. The source of the sample is a study of blood T cell repertoires in COVID-19. Study details: There were acute and convalescent COVID-19 samples, and they came from the United States, Italy and Spain. The analysed material was cDNA or gDNA that came from T cells, B-cell-depleted T cells, or PBMCs.

Original methodology: Amplification of reference gene primers was used by the study to estimate nucleated cell counts. Only in-frame clones appear in the TCRdb table, and some are missing; sequencing was by immunoSEQ multiplex PCR. V, J and clone size are taken as reported in that table, and D and trimming were inferred from the DNA itself. This sample has some 97,000 clones, with over 75% found just once. The specimen was peripheral blood. The sequence derives from a middle-aged man with acute or convalescent COVID-19. The rearrangement uses TRBV11-2 and TRBJ2-5; TRBD2 matches 8 bases. This chain's CDR3 is CASSRSGMEQETQYF. DNA of the CDR3: TGTGCCAGCAGCCGTAGCGGGATGGAGCAAGAGACCCAGTACTTC.